This record covers a single TCR beta chain. The DNA ends 3 residues before the CDR3 does, and the rest of the CDR3 is filled in from the germline J gene. The data were produced by immunoSEQ multiplex PCR, yet TCRdb's version contains in-frame clones alone and is incomplete. The sample data list about 36,000 clones. This CDR3 is 15 amino acids long. J lost 5 bases, V lost 8 bases, and 10 bases had no gene match. The germline V gene has CDR1 SNHLY and CDR2 FYNNEI. This record belongs to a study of T cells in women clearing cervical HPV infection. Sequenced: blood buffy coat. The chain uses TRBV2 and TRBJ2-3, with 10 positions matching TRBD1. The clonotype was recovered from a woman aged 18-69 years with a cervical HPV16 infection that either progressed to CIN3+ or cleared (not recorded which). CDR3 sequence reads: CASSFRQGAIDTQYF. CDR3 DNA (partial): TGTGCCAGCTCATTCCGACAGGGGGCCATAGATACG.